Listed below are T cell receptor beta chains from one sample, sequenced in a study of cytomegalovirus exposure and HLA in healthy donors. Sequencing used immunoSEQ multiplex PCR; TCRdb keeps in-frame clones, though not all of them. The top ten hold roughly 8% of the sample, which has 99,000 or so clones, less than 85% seen once. Sequenced sample: PBMCs. The source of these receptors is a man aged 40-49 years in good health and CMV-seropositive. Each CDR3 is given with its conserved first and last residue. A D gene is named only where the DNA matches it firmly. Clone size is given for some rows only: seen once, a few or many times, or a class if the clone is expanded.

J gene | V gene | D gene | clone size | CDR3 protein | CDR3 DNA
TRBJ1-2 | TRBV28 | - | - | CASSPEGGPNYGYTF | TGTGCCAGCAGCCCCGAGGGGGGGCCTAACTATGGCTACACCTTC
TRBJ1-3 | TRBV6-5 | - | - | CASSYSRASSGNTIYF | TGTGCCAGCAGTTACTCGAGGGCTTCCTCTGGAAACACCATATATTTT
TRBJ1-4 | TRBV7-9 | TRBD1 | - | CASSLGVAGTGGLKLFF | TGTGCCAGCAGCTTAGGAGTGGCGGGGACAGGGGGGTTAAAACTGTTTTTT
TRBJ2-3 | TRBV10-1 | TRBD1 | - | CASTRGPRGPDTQYF | TGCGCCAGCACTCGAGGACCCAGGGGGCCAGATACGCAGTATTTT
TRBJ2-2 | TRBV12-5 | - | - | CASGRDTGELFF | TGTGCTAGTGGTAGAGACACCGGGGAGCTGTTTTTT
TRBJ1-2 | TRBV7-8 | - | - | CASSLREDYGYTF | TGTGCCAGCAGCCTCAGGGAAGACTATGGCTACACCTTC
TRBJ2-7 | TRBV28 | TRBD1 | - | CASRQFGGQAYEQYF | TGTGCCAGCAGGCAATTCGGGGGACAGGCCTACGAGCAGTACTTC
TRBJ1-2 | TRBV5-4 | TRBD1 | - | CASSLAGDRGNYGYTF | TGTGCCAGCAGCTTGGCCGGGGACAGGGGAAACTATGGCTACACCTTC
TRBJ2-7 | TRBV29-1 | TRBD2 | once | CSVSGAVLSYEQYF | TGCAGCGTTAGCGGGGCCGTACTATCCTACGAGCAGTACTTC
TRBJ2-3 | TRBV7-2 | - | - | CASSQTGVSTDTQYF | TGTGCCAGCAGCCAAACGGGAGTGTCCACAGATACGCAGTATTTT
TRBJ2-7 | TRBV2 | TRBD1 | once | CASSPIGQGRAYEQYF | TGCGCCAGCAGCCCTATAGGACAGGGGAGGGCCTACGAGCAGTACTTC
TRBJ2-7 | TRBV9 | TRBD1 | - | CASSVDPGGYEQYF | TGTGCCAGCAGCGTAGATCCAGGGGGCTACGAGCAGTACTTC
TRBJ2-1 | TRBV7-6 | TRBD1 | - | CASSPQGAGNEQFF | TGTGCCAGCAGCCCACAGGGGGCGGGAAATGAGCAGTTCTTC
TRBJ2-7 | TRBV20-1 | - | - | CSASRDEQYF | TGCAGTGCTAGTCGGGATGAGCAGTACTTC